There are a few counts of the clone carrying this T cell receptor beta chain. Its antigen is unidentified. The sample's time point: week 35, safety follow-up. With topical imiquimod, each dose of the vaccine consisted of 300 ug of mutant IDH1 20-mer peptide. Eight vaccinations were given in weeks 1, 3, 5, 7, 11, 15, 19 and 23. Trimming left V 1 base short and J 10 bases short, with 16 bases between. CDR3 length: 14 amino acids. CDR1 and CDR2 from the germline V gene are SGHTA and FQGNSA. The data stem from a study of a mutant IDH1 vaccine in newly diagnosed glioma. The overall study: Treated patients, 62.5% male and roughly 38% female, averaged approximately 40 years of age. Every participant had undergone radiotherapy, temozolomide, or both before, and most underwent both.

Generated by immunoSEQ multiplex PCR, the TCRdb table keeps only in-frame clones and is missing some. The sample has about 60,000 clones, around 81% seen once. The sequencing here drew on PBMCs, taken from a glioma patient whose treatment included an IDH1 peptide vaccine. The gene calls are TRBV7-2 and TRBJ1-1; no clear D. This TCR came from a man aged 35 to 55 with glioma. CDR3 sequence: CASSLVIEVHGAFF. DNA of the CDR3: TGTGCCAGCAGCTTAGTAATTGAGGTACACGGAGCTTTCTTT.